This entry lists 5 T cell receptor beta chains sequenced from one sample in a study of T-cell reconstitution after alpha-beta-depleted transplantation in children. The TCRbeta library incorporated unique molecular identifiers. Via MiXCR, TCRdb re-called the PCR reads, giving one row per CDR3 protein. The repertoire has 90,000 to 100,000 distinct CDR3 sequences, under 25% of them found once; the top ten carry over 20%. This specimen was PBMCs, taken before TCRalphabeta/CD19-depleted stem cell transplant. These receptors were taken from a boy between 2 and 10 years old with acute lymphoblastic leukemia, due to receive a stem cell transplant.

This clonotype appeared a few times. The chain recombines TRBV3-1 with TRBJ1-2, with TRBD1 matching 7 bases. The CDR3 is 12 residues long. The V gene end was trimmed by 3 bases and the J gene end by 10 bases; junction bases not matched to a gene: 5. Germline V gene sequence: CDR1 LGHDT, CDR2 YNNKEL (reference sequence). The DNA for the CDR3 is TGTGCCAGCAGCCAGAGGGACAGAGTCTACACCTTC. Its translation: CASSQRDRVYTF.

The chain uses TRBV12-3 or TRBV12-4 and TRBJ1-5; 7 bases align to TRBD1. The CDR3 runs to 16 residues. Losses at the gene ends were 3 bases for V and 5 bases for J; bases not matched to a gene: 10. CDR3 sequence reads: CASSFSGTALYQPQHF. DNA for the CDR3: TGTGCCAGCAGTTTTAGTGGGACAGCCCTTTATCAGCCCCAGCATTTT.

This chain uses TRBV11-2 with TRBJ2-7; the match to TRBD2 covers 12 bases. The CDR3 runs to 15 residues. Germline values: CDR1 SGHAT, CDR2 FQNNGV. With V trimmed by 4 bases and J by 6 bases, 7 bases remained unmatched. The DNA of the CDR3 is TGTGCCAGCAGCTCGTCTCTAGCGGGAGGGCGCGAGCAGTACTTC. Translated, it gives CASSSSLAGGREQYF.

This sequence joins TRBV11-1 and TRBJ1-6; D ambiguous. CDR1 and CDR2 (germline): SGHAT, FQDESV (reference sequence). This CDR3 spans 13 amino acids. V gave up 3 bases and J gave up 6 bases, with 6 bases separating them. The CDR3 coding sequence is TGTGCCAGCAGCTTGGGCACTAATTCACCCCTCCACTTT. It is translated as CASSLGTNSPLHF. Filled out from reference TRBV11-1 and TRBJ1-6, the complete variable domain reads EAEVAQSPRYKITEKSQAVAFWCDPISGHATLYWYRQILGQGPELLVQFQDESVVDDSQLPKDRFSAERLKGVDSTLKIQPAELGDSAMYLCASSLGTNSPLHFGNGTRLTVT.

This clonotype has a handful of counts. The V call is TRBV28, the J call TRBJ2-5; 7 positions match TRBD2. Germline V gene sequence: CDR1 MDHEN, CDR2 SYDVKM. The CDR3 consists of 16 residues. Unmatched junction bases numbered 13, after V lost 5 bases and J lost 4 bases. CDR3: CASSRDGRMGLETQYF. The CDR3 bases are TGTGCCAGCAGTCGCGACGGGAGGATGGGGTTAGAGACCCAGTACTTC.